These T cell receptor beta chains were read from a single sample in a study of T cell clusters in autoimmune cytopenias. No DNA is given; TCRdb re-called the multiplex PCR reads and lists each CDR3 protein once. The sample totals about 6,800 distinct CDR3 sequences. The sample was peripheral blood. These receptors came from a human donor with an autoimmune cytopenia or autoimmune hepatitis (not recorded which). The CDR3 runs from the conserved cysteine through the conserved F or W. Clone size is shown for a subset of rows, as once, few, many or a class of expanded clone.

v_gene	abundance	j_gene	CDR3aa
TRBV19	medium-sized	TRBJ2-7	CASSTLPSYEQYF
TRBV5-1	NA	TRBJ2-1	CASSPIGGRALAEQFF
TRBV13	medium-sized	TRBJ2-1	CASRGGRYNEQFF
TRBV27	NA	TRBJ2-3	CASTGLAGVGDTQYF
TRBV19	medium-sized	TRBJ2-3	CASSYGASSDTQYF
TRBV12-3/TRBV12-4	medium-sized	TRBJ1-2	CASSFLANYGYTF
TRBV12-3/TRBV12-4	NA	TRBJ2-5	CASSSRAAQETQYF
TRBV6-5	medium-sized	TRBJ1-5	CASSSGTAFSNQPQHF
TRBV12-3/TRBV12-4	NA	TRBJ2-7	CASSTTSGSAYEQYF
TRBV6-6	NA	TRBJ1-5	CASSPPDRGVFNQPQHF
TRBV6-5	NA	TRBJ1-1	CASSIGFTFRGATEAFF
TRBV5-1	NA	TRBJ2-5	CASSLAALPQETQYF
TRBV2	NA	TRBJ2-5	CASSETRGLETQYF
TRBV18	medium-sized	TRBJ2-7	CASSLSSPGGQRAYEQYF
TRBV12-3/TRBV12-4	NA	TRBJ1-1	CASSPLQGRVERAEAFF
TRBV6-5	NA	TRBJ2-3	CASSYRRGATQYF
TRBV18	NA	TRBJ1-5	CASSPNRGGQPQHF
TRBV5-1	medium-sized	TRBJ2-1	CASSPSRDEQFF
TRBV6-1	NA	TRBJ2-1	CASSGWSGSSSYNEQFF
TRBV30	medium-sized	TRBJ2-3	CAWRIAGRYTDTQYF
TRBV28	NA	TRBJ2-7	CASSLSLATSYEQYF
TRBV27	NA	TRBJ1-2	CASSFGGQGGYTF
TRBV15	NA	TRBJ2-1	CATSGGGRFYNEQFF
TRBV5-5	NA	TRBJ2-3	CASSLMMQGWASADTQYF
TRBV5-6	NA	TRBJ2-1	CASSYNRNSEQFF
TRBV5-5	NA	TRBJ1-2	CASSFNGFRKMNYGYTF
TRBV18	NA	TRBJ1-2	CASSPTGETNYGYTF
TRBV19	medium-sized	TRBJ2-2	CASRPSGTGELFF
TRBV6-5	medium-sized	TRBJ1-1	CASQDHGTGVALLTNTEAFF
TRBV30	NA	TRBJ1-3	CAWSAGVGNTIYF
TRBV28	NA	TRBJ1-5	CASKSSNQPQHF
TRBV27	medium-sized	TRBJ2-1	CASKDTGYNEQFF
TRBV5-4	NA	TRBJ2-3	CASSSDTFSTDTQYF
TRBV18	medium-sized	TRBJ1-4	CASSRVRMGTNEKLFF
TRBV6-2/TRBV6-3	NA	TRBJ1-2	CASSYSSWDDGYTF
TRBV7-6	NA	TRBJ2-1	CASSPAYGGSYNEQFF
TRBV27	NA	TRBJ1-2	CASSPLRGLGGGYTF
TRBV19	medium-sized	TRBJ2-7	CASSWTSPSDEQYF
TRBV18	NA	TRBJ2-7	CASSDTSYEQYF
TRBV30	NA	TRBJ1-4	CAWSVPGSGEKLFF
TRBV6-5	NA	TRBJ2-2	CASRLRGVWTGELFF
TRBV7-9	NA	TRBJ1-3	CASSATDRRPGNTIYF
TRBV19	NA	TRBJ1-5	CASSTRTEEPQHF
TRBV15	NA	TRBJ2-7	CATSRDRTSGYEQYF
TRBV5-6	NA	TRBJ2-5	CASSLLGASPETQYF
TRBV5-6	medium-sized	TRBJ1-2	CASSLVNGENGYTF
TRBV12-3/TRBV12-4	medium-sized	TRBJ1-2	CASSLARHYGYTF
TRBV30	NA	TRBJ1-3	CAWGEGTGNTIYF